A selection of T cell receptor beta chains follows, all from one sample in a study of blood T cells in healthy people across ages. In TCRdb, the 5' RACE reads were re-called with MiXCR into one record per CDR3 protein. The table records about 780,000 distinct CDR3 sequences, about half of them present only once. Sample: blood. The receptors were sampled from a man older than 75 in good health. Each CDR3 is given with its conserved first and last residue. A D gene is named only where the DNA matches it firmly. Clone sizes are given selectively: once, few, many, or a class where the clone is expanded.

TRBV7-2,TRBJ2-1,-,-,CASSATSGPPDEQFF,TGTGCCAGCAGCGCCACATCCGGGCCGCCGGATGAGCAGTTCTTC
TRBV12-3/TRBV12-4,TRBJ2-1,-,few,CASSLRQSGYNEQFF,TGTGCCAGCAGTTTAAGGCAGTCCGGATACAATGAGCAGTTCTTC
TRBV7-3,TRBJ2-3,TRBD2,-,CASSFSGGYGTQYF,TGTGCCAGCAGCTTCAGCGGGGGGTACGGTACGCAGTATTTT
TRBV27,TRBJ2-7,-,-,CASSLSDGSSYEQYF,TGTGCCAGCAGTTTATCTGACGGTAGCTCCTACGAGCAGTACTTC
TRBV14,TRBJ1-6,-,-,CASSQQGQSYNSPLHF,TGTGCCAGCAGCCAACAAGGGCAGTCCTATAATTCACCCCTCCACTTT
TRBV6-2/TRBV6-3,TRBJ2-1,TRBD2,few,CASSPSGTPHNEQFF,TGTGCCAGCAGTCCCAGCGGGACCCCACACAATGAGCAGTTCTTC
TRBV5-1,TRBJ2-3,TRBD2,few,CASSPAGGGDTQYF,TGCGCCAGCAGCCCGGCGGGAGGAGGGGATACGCAGTATTTT
TRBV12-3/TRBV12-4,TRBJ1-4,TRBD1,-,CASSSTTGAGIEKLFF,TGTGCCAGCAGCTCCACGACAGGGGCAGGGATTGAAAAACTGTTTTTT
TRBV6-5,TRBJ1-1,-,-,CASSYWGTRNTEAFF,TGTGCCAGCAGTTACTGGGGGACTCGGAACACTGAAGCTTTCTTT
TRBV29-1,TRBJ2-3,-,few,CSVEDYGADTQYF,TGCAGCGTTGAAGATTATGGGGCAGATACGCAGTATTTT
TRBV6-5,TRBJ1-4,-,-,CASSYLQGRGEKLFF,TGTGCCAGCAGTTACTTGCAAGGCCGCGGTGAAAAACTGTTTTTT
TRBV5-1,TRBJ1-4,-,-,CASSPERPNEKLFF,TGCGCCAGCAGCCCAGAGAGACCTAATGAAAAACTGTTTTTT
TRBV15,TRBJ2-1,-,few,CATSTGTLASYNEQFF,TGTGCCACCAGCACTGGGACACTAGCGTCCTACAATGAGCAGTTCTTC